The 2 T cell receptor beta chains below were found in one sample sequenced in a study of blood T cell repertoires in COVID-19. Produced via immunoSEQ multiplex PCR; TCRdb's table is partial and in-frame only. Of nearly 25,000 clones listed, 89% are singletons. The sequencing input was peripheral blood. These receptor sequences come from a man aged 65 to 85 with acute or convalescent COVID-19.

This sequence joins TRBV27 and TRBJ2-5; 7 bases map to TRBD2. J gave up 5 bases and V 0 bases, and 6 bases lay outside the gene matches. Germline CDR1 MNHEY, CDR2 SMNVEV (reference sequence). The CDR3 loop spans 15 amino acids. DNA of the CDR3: TGTGCCAGCAGTTTATCGGGGGAGGGAGAGGAGACCCAGTACTTC. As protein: CASSLSGEGEETQYF.

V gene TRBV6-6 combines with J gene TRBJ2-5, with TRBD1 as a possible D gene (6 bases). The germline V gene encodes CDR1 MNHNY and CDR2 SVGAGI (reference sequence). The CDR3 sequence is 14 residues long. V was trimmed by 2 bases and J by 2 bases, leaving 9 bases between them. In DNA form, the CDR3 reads TGTGCCAGCAGTTACCGAGACAGGCAAGAGACCCAGTACTTC. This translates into CASSYRDRQETQYF.